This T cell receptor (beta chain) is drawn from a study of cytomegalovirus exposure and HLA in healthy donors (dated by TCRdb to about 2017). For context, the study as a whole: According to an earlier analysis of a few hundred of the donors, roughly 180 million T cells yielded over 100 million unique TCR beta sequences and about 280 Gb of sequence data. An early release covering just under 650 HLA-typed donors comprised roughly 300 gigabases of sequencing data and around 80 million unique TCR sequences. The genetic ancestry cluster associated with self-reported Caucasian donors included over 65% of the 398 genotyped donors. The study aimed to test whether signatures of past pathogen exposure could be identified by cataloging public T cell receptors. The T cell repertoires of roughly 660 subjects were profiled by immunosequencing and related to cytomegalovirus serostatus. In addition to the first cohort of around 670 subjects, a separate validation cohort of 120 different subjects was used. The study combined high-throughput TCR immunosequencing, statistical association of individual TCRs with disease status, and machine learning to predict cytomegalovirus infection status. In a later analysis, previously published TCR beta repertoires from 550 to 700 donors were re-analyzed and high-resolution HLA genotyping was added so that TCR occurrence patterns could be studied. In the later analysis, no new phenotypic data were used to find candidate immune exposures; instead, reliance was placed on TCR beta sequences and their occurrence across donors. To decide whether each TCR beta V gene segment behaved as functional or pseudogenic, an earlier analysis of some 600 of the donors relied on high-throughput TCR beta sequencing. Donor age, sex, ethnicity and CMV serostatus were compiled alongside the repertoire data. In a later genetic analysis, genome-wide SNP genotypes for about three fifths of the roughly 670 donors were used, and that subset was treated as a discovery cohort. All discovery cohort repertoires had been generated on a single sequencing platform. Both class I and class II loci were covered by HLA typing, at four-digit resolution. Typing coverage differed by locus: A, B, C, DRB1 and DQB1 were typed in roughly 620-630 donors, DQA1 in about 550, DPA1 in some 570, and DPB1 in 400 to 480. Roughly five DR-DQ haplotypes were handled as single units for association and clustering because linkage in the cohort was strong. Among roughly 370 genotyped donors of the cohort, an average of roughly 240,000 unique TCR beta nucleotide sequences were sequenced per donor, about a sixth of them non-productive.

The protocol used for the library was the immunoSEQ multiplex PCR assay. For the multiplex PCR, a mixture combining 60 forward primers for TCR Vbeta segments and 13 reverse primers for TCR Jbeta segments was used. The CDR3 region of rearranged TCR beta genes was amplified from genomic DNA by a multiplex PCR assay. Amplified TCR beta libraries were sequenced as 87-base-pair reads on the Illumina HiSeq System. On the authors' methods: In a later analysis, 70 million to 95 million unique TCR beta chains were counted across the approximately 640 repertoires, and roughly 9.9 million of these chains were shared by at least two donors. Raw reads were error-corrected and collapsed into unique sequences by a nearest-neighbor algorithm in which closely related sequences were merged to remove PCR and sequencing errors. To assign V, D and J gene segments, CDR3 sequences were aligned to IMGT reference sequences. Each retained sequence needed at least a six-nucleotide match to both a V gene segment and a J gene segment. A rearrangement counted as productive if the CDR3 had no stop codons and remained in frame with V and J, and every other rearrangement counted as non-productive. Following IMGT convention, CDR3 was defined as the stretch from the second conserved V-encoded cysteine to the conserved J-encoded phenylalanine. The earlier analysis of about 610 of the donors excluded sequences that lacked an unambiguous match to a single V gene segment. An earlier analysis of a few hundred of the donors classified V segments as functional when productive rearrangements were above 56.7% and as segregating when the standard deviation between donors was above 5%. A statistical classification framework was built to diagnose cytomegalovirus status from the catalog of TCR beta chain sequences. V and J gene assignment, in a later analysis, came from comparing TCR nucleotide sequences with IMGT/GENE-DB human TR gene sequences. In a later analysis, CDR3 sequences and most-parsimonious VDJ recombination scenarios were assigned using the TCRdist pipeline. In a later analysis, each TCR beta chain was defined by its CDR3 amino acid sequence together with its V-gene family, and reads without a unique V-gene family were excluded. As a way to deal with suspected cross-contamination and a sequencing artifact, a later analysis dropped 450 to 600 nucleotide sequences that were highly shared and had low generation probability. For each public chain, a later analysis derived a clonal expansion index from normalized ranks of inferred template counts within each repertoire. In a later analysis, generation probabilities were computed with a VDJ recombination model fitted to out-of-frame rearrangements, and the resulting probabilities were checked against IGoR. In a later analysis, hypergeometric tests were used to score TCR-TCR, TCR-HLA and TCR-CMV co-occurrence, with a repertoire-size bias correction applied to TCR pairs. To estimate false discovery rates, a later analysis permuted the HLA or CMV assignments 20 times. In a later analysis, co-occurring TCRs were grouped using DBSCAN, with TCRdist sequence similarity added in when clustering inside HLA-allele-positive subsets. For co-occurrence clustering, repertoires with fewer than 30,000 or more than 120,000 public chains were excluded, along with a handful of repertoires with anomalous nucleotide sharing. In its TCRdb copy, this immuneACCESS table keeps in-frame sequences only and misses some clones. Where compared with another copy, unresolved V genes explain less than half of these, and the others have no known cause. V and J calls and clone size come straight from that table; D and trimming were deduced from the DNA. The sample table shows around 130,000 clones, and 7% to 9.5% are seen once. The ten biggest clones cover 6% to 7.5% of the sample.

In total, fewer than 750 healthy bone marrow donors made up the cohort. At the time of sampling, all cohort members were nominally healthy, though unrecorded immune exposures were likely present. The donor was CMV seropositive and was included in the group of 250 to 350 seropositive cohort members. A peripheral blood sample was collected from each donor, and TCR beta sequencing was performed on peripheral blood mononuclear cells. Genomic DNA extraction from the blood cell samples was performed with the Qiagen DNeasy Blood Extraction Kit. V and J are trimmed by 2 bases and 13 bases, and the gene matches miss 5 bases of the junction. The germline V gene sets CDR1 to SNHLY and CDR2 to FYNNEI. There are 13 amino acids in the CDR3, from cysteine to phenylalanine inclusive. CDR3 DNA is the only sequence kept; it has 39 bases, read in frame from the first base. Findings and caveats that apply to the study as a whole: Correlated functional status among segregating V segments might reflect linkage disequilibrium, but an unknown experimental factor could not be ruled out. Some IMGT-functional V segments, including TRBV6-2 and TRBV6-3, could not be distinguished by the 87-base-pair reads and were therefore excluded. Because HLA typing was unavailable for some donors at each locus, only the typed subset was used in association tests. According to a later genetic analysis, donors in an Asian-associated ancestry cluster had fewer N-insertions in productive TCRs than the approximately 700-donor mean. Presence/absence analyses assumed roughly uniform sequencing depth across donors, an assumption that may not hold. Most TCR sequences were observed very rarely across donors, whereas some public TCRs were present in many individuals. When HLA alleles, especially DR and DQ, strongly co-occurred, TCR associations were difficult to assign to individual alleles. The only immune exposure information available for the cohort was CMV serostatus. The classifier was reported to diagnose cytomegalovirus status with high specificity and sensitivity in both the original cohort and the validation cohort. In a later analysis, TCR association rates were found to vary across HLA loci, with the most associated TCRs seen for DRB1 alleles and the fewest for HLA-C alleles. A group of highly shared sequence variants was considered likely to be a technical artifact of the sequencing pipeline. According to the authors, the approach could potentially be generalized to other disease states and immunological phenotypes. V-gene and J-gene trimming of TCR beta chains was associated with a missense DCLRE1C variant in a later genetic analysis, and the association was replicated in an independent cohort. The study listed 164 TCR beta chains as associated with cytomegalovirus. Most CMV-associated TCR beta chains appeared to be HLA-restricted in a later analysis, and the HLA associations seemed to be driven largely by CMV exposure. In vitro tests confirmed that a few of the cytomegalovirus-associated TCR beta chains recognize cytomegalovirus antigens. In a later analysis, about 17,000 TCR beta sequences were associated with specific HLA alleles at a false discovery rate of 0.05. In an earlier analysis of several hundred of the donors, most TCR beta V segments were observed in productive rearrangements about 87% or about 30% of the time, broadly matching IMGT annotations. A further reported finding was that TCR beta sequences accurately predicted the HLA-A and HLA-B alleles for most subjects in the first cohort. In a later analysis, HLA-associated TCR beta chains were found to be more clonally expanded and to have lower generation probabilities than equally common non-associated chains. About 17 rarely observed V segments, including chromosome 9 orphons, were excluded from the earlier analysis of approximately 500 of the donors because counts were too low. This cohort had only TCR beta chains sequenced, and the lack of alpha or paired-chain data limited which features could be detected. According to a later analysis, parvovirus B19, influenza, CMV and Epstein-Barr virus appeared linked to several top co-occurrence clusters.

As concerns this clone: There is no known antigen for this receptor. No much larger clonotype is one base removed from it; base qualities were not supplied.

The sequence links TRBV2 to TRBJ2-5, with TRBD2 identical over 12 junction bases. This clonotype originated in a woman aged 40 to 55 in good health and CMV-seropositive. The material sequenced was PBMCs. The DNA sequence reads TGTGCCAGCAGTGAACTAGCGGGGGGGGCCAGGTACTTC. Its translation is CASSELAGGARYF.